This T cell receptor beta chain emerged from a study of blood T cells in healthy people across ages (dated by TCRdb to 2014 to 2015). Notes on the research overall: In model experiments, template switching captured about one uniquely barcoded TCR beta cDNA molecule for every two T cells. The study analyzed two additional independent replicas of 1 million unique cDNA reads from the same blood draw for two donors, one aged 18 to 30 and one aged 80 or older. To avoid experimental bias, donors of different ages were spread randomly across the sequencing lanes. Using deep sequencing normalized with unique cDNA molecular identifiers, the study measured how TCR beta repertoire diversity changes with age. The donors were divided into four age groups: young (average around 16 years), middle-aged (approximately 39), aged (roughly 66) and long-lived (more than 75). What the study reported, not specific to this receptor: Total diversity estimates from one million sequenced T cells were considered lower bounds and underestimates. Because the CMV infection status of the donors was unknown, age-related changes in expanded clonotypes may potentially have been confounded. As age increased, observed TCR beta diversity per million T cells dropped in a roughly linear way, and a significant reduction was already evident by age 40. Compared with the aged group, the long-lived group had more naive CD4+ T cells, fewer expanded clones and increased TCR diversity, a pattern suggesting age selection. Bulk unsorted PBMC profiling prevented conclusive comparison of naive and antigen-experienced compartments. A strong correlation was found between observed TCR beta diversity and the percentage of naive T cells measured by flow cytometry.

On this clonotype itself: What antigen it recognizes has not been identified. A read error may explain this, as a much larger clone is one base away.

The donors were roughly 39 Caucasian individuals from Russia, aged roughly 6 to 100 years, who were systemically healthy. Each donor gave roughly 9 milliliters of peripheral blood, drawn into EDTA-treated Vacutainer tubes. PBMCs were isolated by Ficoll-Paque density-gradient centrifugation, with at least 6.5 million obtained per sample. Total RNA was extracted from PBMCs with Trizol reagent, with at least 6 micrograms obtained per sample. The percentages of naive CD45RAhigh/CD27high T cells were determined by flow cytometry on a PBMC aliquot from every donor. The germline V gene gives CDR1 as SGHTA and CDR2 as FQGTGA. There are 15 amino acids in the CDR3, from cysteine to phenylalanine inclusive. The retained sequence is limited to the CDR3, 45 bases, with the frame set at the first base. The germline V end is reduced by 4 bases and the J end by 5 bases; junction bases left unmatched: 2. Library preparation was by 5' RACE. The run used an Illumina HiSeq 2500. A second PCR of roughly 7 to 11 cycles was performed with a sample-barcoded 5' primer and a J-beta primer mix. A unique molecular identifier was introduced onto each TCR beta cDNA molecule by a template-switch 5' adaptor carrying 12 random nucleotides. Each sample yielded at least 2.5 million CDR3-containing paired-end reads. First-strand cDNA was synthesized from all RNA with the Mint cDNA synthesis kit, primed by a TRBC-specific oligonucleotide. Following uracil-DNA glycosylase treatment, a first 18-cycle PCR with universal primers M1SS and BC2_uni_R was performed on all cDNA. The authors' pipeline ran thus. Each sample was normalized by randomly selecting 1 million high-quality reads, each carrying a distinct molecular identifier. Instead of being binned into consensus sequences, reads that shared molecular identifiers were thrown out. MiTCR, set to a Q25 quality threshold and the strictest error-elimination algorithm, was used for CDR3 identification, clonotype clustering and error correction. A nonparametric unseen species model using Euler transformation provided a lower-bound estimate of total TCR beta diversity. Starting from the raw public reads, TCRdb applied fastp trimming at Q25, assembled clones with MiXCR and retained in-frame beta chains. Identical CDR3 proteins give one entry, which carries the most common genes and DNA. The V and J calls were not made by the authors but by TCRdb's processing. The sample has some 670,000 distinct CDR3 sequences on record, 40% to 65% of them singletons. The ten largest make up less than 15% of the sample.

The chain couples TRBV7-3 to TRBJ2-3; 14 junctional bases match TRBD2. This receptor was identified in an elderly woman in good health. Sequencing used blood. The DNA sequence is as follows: TGTGCCAGCAGCTCCGGGACTAGCGGGAGAGATACGCAGTATTTT. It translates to CASSSGTSGRDTQYF.